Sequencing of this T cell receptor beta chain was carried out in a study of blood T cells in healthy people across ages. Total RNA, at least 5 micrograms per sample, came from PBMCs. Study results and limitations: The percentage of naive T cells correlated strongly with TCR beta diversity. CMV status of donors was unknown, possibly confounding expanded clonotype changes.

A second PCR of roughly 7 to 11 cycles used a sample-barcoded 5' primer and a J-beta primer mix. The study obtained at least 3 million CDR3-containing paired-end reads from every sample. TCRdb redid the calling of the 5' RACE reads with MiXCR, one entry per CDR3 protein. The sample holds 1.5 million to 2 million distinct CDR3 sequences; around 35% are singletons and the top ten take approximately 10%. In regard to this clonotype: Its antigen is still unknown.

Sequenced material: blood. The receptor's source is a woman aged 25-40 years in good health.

CDR3 coding DNA: TGTGCCAGCAGCCAGAAAAGCGGGGCCCGTCCCGTTAGCTCCTACAATGAGCAGTACTTC. Translation: CASSQKSGARPVSSYNEQYF. The chain employs TRBV3-1 and TRBJ2-1; TRBD2 agrees at 7 bases. The J call may not be correct, given that the DNA end is closer to TRBJ2-7. Germline CDR1 LGHDT, CDR2 YNNKEL (reference sequence). This CDR3 region has 20 residues.